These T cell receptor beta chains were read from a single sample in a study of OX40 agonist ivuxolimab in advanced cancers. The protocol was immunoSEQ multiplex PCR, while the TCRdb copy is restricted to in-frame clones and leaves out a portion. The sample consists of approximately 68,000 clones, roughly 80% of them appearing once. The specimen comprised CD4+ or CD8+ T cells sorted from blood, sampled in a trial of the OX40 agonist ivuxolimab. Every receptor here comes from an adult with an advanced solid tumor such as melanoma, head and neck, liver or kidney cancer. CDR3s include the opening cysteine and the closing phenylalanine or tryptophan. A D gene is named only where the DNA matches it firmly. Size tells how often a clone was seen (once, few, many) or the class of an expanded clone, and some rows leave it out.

CAKAGDRDSPLHF,TGTGCCAAAGCCGGGGACAGAGACTCACCCCTCCACTTT,TRBJ1-6,TRBV30,-,TRBD1
CASSVKTEAFF,TGTGCCAGCAGTGTAAAAACTGAAGCTTTCTTT,TRBJ1-1,TRBV6-1,-,-
CASSLSGQGNTEAFF,TGTGCCAGCTCACTATCGGGACAGGGGAACACTGAAGCTTTCTTT,TRBJ1-1,TRBV18,-,TRBD1
CASSIEGTGAFF,TGTGCCAGTAGTATAGAGGGGACGGGCGCTTTCTTT,TRBJ1-1,TRBV19,few,-
CAWSRQGGEKLFF,TGTGCCTGGAGCCGACAGGGCGGTGAAAAACTGTTTTTT,TRBJ1-4,TRBV30,-,TRBD1
CASTGDLGTDTQYF,TGCGCCAGCACGGGGGATTTAGGCACAGATACGCAGTATTTT,TRBJ2-3,TRBV5-1,once,-
CASSDPFQGDTQYF,TGTGCCAGCAGTGATCCCTTCCAGGGAGATACGCAGTATTTT,TRBJ2-3,TRBV6-1,-,-
CSVDGDSGNTIYF,TGCAGCGTTGACGGGGACTCTGGAAACACCATATATTTT,TRBJ1-3,TRBV29-1,few,-
CASSIDHRGVYNEQFF,TGTGCCAGTAGTATAGATCATCGCGGGGTGTACAATGAGCAGTTCTTC,TRBJ2-1,TRBV19,-,-
CASRQVTTGPRIDGYTF,TGTGCCAGCAGGCAAGTAACGACAGGCCCCCGTATCGATGGCTACACCTTC,TRBJ1-2,TRBV28,-,-
CASSQRRLAGYNEQFF,TGTGCCAGCAGCCAGAGGCGCCTAGCGGGGTACAATGAGCAGTTCTTC,TRBJ2-1,TRBV7-3,once,TRBD2
CASTPLSANYGYTF,TGTGCCAGCACCCCCCTTTCGGCTAACTATGGCTACACCTTC,TRBJ1-2,TRBV28,-,-
CASSGTGGAGEAFF,TGTGCCAGCAGTGGTACAGGGGGCGCAGGTGAAGCTTTCTTT,TRBJ1-1,TRBV6-5,-,TRBD1
CASSPGNPGANVLTF,TGTGCCAGCTCACCCGGGAATCCTGGGGCCAACGTCCTGACTTTC,TRBJ2-6,TRBV18,-,-
CSATPGDGYTF,TGCAGTGCTACCCCAGGGGATGGCTACACCTTC,TRBJ1-2,TRBV20-1,-,-
CAIAIGPTSTDTQYF,TGTGCCATCGCAATTGGCCCGACTAGCACAGATACGCAGTATTTT,TRBJ2-3,TRBV10-3,-,-
CASSWGLAGGETQYF,TGTGCCAGCAGCTGGGGACTAGCGGGGGGAGAGACCCAGTACTTC,TRBJ2-5,TRBV14,-,TRBD2
CASNNLRTGNTEAFF,TGTGCCAGCAATAATCTGAGAACAGGAAACACTGAAGCTTTCTTT,TRBJ1-1,TRBV6-5,-,-
CASRFRGWNYGYTF,TGTGCCAGCAGATTCCGGGGGTGGAACTATGGCTACACCTTC,TRBJ1-2,TRBV6-5,-,-
CASSQWGPPVGTDTQYF,TGCGCCAGCAGCCAGTGGGGACCGCCGGTAGGCACAGATACGCAGTATTTT,TRBJ2-3,TRBV4-1,-,-
CASSQGVGGTGSNEQFF,TGCGCCAGCAGCCAAGGGGTTGGGGGGACCGGGAGCAATGAGCAGTTCTTC,TRBJ2-1,TRBV4-1,-,-
CASSLKAGNTIYF,TGTGCCAGCAGCTTGAAAGCTGGAAACACCATATATTTT,TRBJ1-3,TRBV5-5,once,-
CASSTNEVNPGNTIYF,TGTGCCAGCAGTACCAACGAGGTAAACCCTGGAAACACCATATATTTT,TRBJ1-3,TRBV28,-,-
CASGESWSSGNTIYF,TGTGCCAGCGGAGAGTCGTGGAGCTCTGGAAACACCATATATTTT,TRBJ1-3,TRBV6-5,-,-
CASSLIPGGSHTQYF,TGTGCCAGCAGCTTAATACCAGGGGGCTCACATACGCAGTATTTT,TRBJ2-3,TRBV7-8,-,TRBD1
CASSSGRGDKDYGYTF,TGTGCCAGCAGCTCCGGCAGGGGAGATAAAGACTATGGCTACACCTTC,TRBJ1-2,TRBV7-2,few,-
CASSDTLNGYTF,TGTGCCAGCAGTGACACCCTGAATGGCTACACCTTC,TRBJ1-2,TRBV6-1,-,-
CASSATGNTEAFF,TGTGCCAGTAGTGCCACAGGGAACACTGAAGCTTTCTTT,TRBJ1-1,TRBV19,-,-
CASSAETGGTEAFF,TGTGCCAGCAGTGCAGAGACAGGGGGCACTGAAGCTTTCTTT,TRBJ1-1,TRBV2,-,TRBD1
CASSRETGGGGFGYTF,TGCGCCAGCAGCCGAGAGACAGGGGGCGGTGGCTTTGGCTACACCTTC,TRBJ1-2,TRBV4-1,-,TRBD1
CASSLSLAGGEETQYF,TGTGCCAGCAGCTTAAGTCTAGCGGGAGGCGAAGAGACCCAGTACTTC,TRBJ2-5,TRBV7-3,-,TRBD2
CAIRGTSGGQETQYF,TGTGCCATCAGAGGGACTAGCGGGGGACAAGAGACCCAGTACTTC,TRBJ2-5,TRBV10-3,-,TRBD2
CASSLNWVRDTQYF,TGTGCCAGCAGTTTAAATTGGGTTCGGGATACGCAGTATTTT,TRBJ2-3,TRBV28,few,-
CASLGGGLGENTIYF,TGTGCCAGTCTTGGAGGGGGCCTCGGCGAAAACACCATATATTTT,TRBJ1-3,TRBV19,-,TRBD1
CAWSVRLAGGASYNEQFF,TGTGCCTGGAGTGTACGGCTAGCGGGAGGGGCTTCCTACAATGAGCAGTTCTTC,TRBJ2-1,TRBV30,-,TRBD2
CASSSLQGSTDTQYF,TGTGCCAGCAGCTCCCTCCAAGGTAGCACAGATACGCAGTATTTT,TRBJ2-3,TRBV13,-,-
CASSFFVGQDEQFF,TGTGCCAGCAGCTTCTTCGTGGGTCAGGATGAGCAGTTCTTC,TRBJ2-1,TRBV7-2,-,-
CASRRGLGNNEQFF,TGTGCCAGCAGGCGCGGACTAGGGAACAATGAGCAGTTCTTC,TRBJ2-1,TRBV2,-,TRBD2
CASSSGGSEQFF,TGTGCCAGCAGCTCAGGGGGGTCTGAGCAGTTCTTC,TRBJ2-1,TRBV7-3,-,-
CASSPADRARDTQYF,TGTGCCAGCAGCCCCGCTGACCGGGCTCGAGATACGCAGTATTTT,TRBJ2-3,TRBV7-3,-,-